Listed here are 17 T cell receptor beta chains from one sample, sequenced in a study of shared clonotypes between healthy human individuals (dated by TCRdb to 2020 to 2021). Libraries were built with the immunoSEQ multiplex PCR assay. In TCRdb, the immuneACCESS table is reduced to in-frame sequences with V and J assigned. These tables do not hold every clone; where another copy was compared, an unresolved V gene accounts for under half, and the others remain unexplained. This sample holds around 320,000 clones; around 86% were observed only once. 16% of the sample is held by the ten biggest clonotypes. Sample: memory CD8+ T cells sorted from blood. Sample cell subset or site, as interpreted from the label and publication: CD45RO+ cells pooled with CCR7-negative TemRA cells. Receptor source: a young man in good health.

A single count supports this clone. V usage is TRBV5-1 and J usage is TRBJ2-1; a weak D match, TRBD2 (6 bases). Germline V gene lookup returns CDR1 SGHRS and CDR2 YFSETQ. The length of the CDR3 is 16 residues. Between the trimmed V and J ends, which lost 0 bases and 0 bases, there was a span of 10 bases. CDR3 nucleotide sequence: TGCGCCAGCAGCTTGGTGACCGGGGGCTCCTACAATGAGCAGTTCTTC. Amino acids: CASSLVTGGSYNEQFF.

The chain combines TRBV4-1 with TRBJ2-1, with 7 bases identical to TRBD2. J lost 4 bases, V lost 4 bases, and 10 bases had no gene match. Germline values: CDR1 MGHRA, CDR2 YSYEKL. This CDR3 contains 16 residues. The CDR3 DNA sequence: TGCGCCAGCAGCCCAAGGGGAGGGTGGGGATACAATGAGCAGTTCTTC. Amino acids: CASSPRGGWGYNEQFF.

The chain couples TRBV7-2 to TRBJ2-5, with 9 bases identical to TRBD2. The ends lost 2 bases at V and 5 bases at J; junction bases unmatched: 0. The CDR3 sequence is 13 residues long. Germline V CDR1 and CDR2: SGHTA, FQGNSA. CDR3 region: CASSLSGRETQYF. The CDR3 bases are TGTGCCAGCAGCTTAAGCGGGAGGGAGACCCAGTACTTC.

The genes are TRBV7-9 and TRBJ1-2; D unclear. The CDR3 is 13 residues long. Germline assignment: CDR1 SEHNR and CDR2 FQNEAQ (reference sequence). The ends were cut back, 0 bases at V and 8 bases at J, with 10 bases in the middle. Here the CDR3 DNA reads TGTGCCAGCAGCTTAGCCGGGTCGGAAGGCTACACCTTC. It codes for CASSLAGSEGYTF.

The rearrangement joins TRBV19 to TRBJ1-6; 8 bases line up with TRBD1. J was trimmed by 10 bases and V by 4 bases; bases with no gene match: 3. CDR1 is LNHDA and CDR2 is SQIVND in the germline V gene (reference sequence). The length of the CDR3 is 13 residues. CDR3 amino acids: CASSTGGMSPLHF. In DNA, the CDR3 is TGTGCCAGTAGTACAGGGGGCATGTCACCCCTCCACTTT.

The V gene is TRBV2, the J gene TRBJ2-7; TRBD1 aligns across 10 bases. Germline assignment: CDR1 SNHLY and CDR2 FYNNEI. The length of the CDR3 is 15 residues. J was trimmed by 5 bases and V by 4 bases; bases with no gene match: 8. Here the CDR3 DNA reads TGTGCCAGCAGTGGAGCTCGACAGGGGGCAGACGAGCAGTACTTC. This translates into CASSGARQGADEQYF.

V is TRBV6-5 and J is TRBJ1-1; D unclear. The CDR3 contains 16 residues. Germline V gene sequence: CDR1 MNHEY, CDR2 SVGAGI. Trimming removed 0 bases at V and 0 bases at J, with 11 bases between. The CDR3 here is CASSYSRAALNTEAFF. In DNA form, the CDR3 reads TGTGCCAGCAGTTACTCTCGAGCAGCTTTGAACACTGAAGCTTTCTTT.

This sequence joins TRBV28 and TRBJ1-1, with D maybe TRBD1 (5 bases). CDR1 is MDHEN, CDR2 SYDVKM, per germline. Trimming stripped 3 bases from V and 1 base from J, with 12 bases between. This CDR3 is built from 15 residues. CDR3 nucleotides: TGTGCCAGCAGTTTGAATCCTGGGGGGAACACTGAAGCTTTCTTT. As protein: CASSLNPGGNTEAFF.

V usage is TRBV28 and J usage is TRBJ2-5, with D possibly matching TRBD2 (7 bases). Trimming shortened V by 6 bases and J by 3 bases, and 17 bases separated the two germline ends. Germline CDR1 reads MDHEN; CDR2 reads SYDVKM. The CDR3 contains 15 residues. CDR3 nucleotide sequence: TGTGCCAGCAGGAAGTTACAGGGAGGGGAAGAGACCCAGTACTTC. It is translated as CASRKLQGGEETQYF. The whole variable domain, filled in from reference TRBV28 and TRBJ2-5, reads DVKVTQSSRYLVKRTGEKVFLECVQDMDHENMFWYRQDPGLGLRLIYFSYDVKMKEKGDIPEGYSVSREKKERFSLILESASTNQTSMYLCASRKLQGGEETQYFGPGTRLLVL.

The J gene is TRBJ1-1, the V gene TRBV13; D call uncertain. Germline CDR1 and CDR2: PRHDT and FYEKMQ (reference sequence). The CDR3 runs to 15 residues. With 3 bases removed from V and 1 base from J, the gap between germline ends came to 12 bases. CDR3 region: CASSFPPIGNTEAFF. In DNA, the CDR3 is TGTGCCAGCAGCTTCCCCCCCATTGGGAACACTGAAGCTTTCTTT.

The genes are TRBV4-1 and TRBJ2-5; D perhaps matches TRBD2 (6 bases). The CDR3 has 15 amino acids. Germline CDR1 and CDR2: MGHRA and YSYEKL. The V end was cut by 4 bases, the J end by 1 base, with 13 bases between. The CDR3 DNA reads as TGCGCCAGCAGCCGCACGGGACTGAGCCAAGAGACCCAGTACTTC. Amino acid sequence: CASSRTGLSQETQYF.

The chain carries TRBV13 and TRBJ2-1; D is perhaps TRBD2 (6 bases). The CDR3 runs to 17 residues. V lost 5 bases to trimming and J lost 3 bases, with 20 bases between them. Per germline, CDR1 PRHDT and CDR2 FYEKMQ (reference sequence). The CDR3 loop is CASSPGRPSTFYNEQFF. The CDR3 DNA reads as TGTGCCAGCAGCCCCGGGAGACCTTCCACTTTCTACAATGAGCAGTTCTTC. Filled out from reference TRBV13 and TRBJ2-1, the complete variable domain reads AAGVIQSPRHLIKEKRETATLKCYPIPRHDTVYWYQQGPGQDPQFLISFYEKMQSDKGSIPDRFSAQQFSDYHSELNMSSLELGDSALYFCASSPGRPSTFYNEQFFGPGTRLTVL.

This rearrangement joins TRBV7-6 to TRBJ2-1, with TRBD2 identical over 7 bases. Looked up from germline, CDR1 is SGHVS and CDR2 is FNYEAQ. Losses at the gene ends were 2 bases for V and 0 bases for J; bases not matched to a gene: 7. The CDR3 runs 17 residues. The DNA for the CDR3 is TGTGCCAGCAGCTTAAAAACCGGGAGGTTCTCCTACAATGAGCAGTTCTTC. This gives the protein CASSLKTGRFSYNEQFF.

The V call is TRBV6-5, the J call TRBJ2-1; 7 bases are a match to TRBD2. Trimming cost V 2 bases and J 4 bases; bases outside gene matches: 5. Germline V gives CDR1 MNHEY, CDR2 SVGAGI. CDR3 size: 15 residues. The CDR3 is CASSYTGRLYNEQFF. The CDR3 bases are TGTGCCAGCAGTTACACCGGGAGGCTTTACAATGAGCAGTTCTTC.

This rearrangement joins TRBV30 to TRBJ2-7, with D unresolved. Trimming removed 6 bases from V and 0 bases from J, with 12 bases in between. The CDR3 is 13 amino acids. Germline-derived CDR1 and CDR2 are GTSNPN and SVGIG (reference sequence). The CDR3 DNA reads TGTGCCTGCGTTAAGGAAAGCTCCTACGAGCAGTACTTC. It encodes CACVKESSYEQYF.

This CDR3 is CASTEGQGNTEAFF. Written as DNA, the CDR3 is TGTGCCAGCACCGAGGGACAGGGTAACACTGAAGCTTTCTTT. The chain combines TRBV6-6 with TRBJ1-1; 9 nucleotides line up with TRBD1. V was pared by 7 bases and J by 2 bases, with 5 bases of the junction left unmatched. The CDR3 contains 14 residues. Germline V gene sequence: CDR1 MNHNY, CDR2 SVGAGI (reference sequence).

This chain uses TRBV7-9 with TRBJ2-5; 7 bases line up with TRBD2. The CDR3 sequence is 15 residues long. V lost 1 base, J lost 2 bases, and 4 bases stayed unmatched. In germline, CDR1 is SEHNR, CDR2 FQNEAQ (reference sequence). Here the CDR3 reads CASSLGWGGQETQYF. Written as DNA, the CDR3 is TGTGCCAGCAGCTTAGGCTGGGGGGGACAAGAGACCCAGTACTTC.